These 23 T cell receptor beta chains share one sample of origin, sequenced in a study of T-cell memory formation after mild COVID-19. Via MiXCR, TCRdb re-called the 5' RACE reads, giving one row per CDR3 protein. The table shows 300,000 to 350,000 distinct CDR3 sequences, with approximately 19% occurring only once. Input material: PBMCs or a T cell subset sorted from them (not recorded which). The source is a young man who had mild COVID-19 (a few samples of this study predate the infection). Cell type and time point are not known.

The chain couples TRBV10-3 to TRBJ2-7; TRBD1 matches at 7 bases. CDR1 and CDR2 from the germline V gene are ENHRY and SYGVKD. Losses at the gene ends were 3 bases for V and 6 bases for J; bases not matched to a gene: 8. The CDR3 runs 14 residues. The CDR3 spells CAISDLKQGSEQYV. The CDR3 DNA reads TGTGCCATCAGTGACCTCAAACAGGGGTCCGAGCAGTACGTC.

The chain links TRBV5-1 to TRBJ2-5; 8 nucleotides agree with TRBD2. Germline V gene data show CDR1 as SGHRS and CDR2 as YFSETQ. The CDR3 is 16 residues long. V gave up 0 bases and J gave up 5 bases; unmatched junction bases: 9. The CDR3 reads CASSLDPAGAEETQYF. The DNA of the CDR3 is TGCGCCAGCAGCTTGGATCCAGCGGGGGCTGAGGAGACCCAGTACTTC.

The CDR3 here is CASGLGGEQRETQYF. Written as DNA, the CDR3 is TGTGCCAGCGGTCTAGGGGGCGAGCAGAGAGAGACCCAGTACTTC. The chain uses TRBV11-2 and TRBJ2-5; 7 nucleotides line up with TRBD1. J gave up 4 bases and V 8 bases, and 13 bases lay outside the gene matches. CDR1 and CDR2 from the germline V gene are SGHAT and FQNNGV. The CDR3 sequence is 15 residues long.

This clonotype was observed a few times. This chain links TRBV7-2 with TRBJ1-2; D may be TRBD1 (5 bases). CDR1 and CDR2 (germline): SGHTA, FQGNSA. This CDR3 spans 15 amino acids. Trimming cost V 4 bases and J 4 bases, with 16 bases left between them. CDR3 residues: CASSSPKDSLYGYTF. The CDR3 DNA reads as TGTGCCAGCAGCTCCCCCAAAGACAGCCTCTATGGCTACACCTTC.

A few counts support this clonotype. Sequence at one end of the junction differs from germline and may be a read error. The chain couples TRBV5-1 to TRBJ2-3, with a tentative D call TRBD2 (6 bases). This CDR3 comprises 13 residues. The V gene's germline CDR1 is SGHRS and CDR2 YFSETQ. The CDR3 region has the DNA TGCGCCAGCAGCTTGACTAGCAAAGATACGCAGTATTTT. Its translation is CASSLTSKDTQYF.

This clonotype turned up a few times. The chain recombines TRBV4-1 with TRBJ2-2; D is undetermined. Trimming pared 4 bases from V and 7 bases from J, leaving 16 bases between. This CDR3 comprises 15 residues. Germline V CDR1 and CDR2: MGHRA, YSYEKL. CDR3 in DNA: TGCGCCAGCAGCCCCCATCACAGCCTTGACGGGGAGCTGTTTTTT. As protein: CASSPHHSLDGELFF.

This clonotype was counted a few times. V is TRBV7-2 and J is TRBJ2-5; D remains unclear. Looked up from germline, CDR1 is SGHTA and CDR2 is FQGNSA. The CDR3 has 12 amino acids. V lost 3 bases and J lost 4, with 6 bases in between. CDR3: CASSFSTETQYF. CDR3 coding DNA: TGTGCCAGCAGCTTTTCCACAGAGACCCAGTACTTC. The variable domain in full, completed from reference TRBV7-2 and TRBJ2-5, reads GAGVSQSPSNKVTEKGKDVELRCDPISGHTALYWYRQSLGQGLEFLIYFQGNSAPDKSGLPSDRFSAERTGGSVSTLTIQRTQQEDSAVYLCASSFSTETQYFGPGTRLLVL.

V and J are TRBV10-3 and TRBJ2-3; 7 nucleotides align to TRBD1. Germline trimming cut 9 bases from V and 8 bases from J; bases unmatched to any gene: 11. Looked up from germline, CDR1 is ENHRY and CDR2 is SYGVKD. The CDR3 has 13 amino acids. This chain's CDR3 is CAMGSEGGGTQYF. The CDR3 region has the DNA TGTGCCATGGGGAGTGAAGGGGGCGGTACGCAGTATTTT.

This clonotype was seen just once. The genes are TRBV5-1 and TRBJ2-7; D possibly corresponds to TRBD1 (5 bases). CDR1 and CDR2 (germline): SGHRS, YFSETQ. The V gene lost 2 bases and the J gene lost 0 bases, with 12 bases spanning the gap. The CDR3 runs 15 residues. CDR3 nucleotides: TGCGCCAGCAGCTTTAAGGGGCGAACCTCCTACGAGCAGTACGTC. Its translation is CASSFKGRTSYEQYV.

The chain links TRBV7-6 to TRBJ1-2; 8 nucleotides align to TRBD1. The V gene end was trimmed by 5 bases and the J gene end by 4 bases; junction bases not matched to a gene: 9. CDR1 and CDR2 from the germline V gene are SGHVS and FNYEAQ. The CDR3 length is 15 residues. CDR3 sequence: CASSAGQGEGYGYTF. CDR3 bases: TGTGCCAGCAGCGCTGGACAGGGTGAGGGCTATGGCTACACCTTC.

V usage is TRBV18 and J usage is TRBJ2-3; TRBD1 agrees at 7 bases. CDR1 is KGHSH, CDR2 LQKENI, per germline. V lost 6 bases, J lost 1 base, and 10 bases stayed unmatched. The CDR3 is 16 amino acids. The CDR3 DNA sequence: TGTGCCAGCTCTCGAGCTAGACAGGGCGGCACAGATACGCAGTATTTT. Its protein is CASSRARQGGTDTQYF.

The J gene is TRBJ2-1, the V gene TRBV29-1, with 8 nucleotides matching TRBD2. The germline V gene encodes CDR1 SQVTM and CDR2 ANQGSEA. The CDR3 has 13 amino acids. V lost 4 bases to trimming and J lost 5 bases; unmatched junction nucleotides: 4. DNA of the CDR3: TGCAGCGTTGTGGGACTAGAAAACAATGAGCAGTTCTTC. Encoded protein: CSVVGLENNEQFF.

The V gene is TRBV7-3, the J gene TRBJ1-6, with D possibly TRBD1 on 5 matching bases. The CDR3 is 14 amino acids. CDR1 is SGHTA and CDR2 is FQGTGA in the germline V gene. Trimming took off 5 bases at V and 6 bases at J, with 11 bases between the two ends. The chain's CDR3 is CASSAGTVNSPLHF. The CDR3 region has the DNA TGTGCCAGCAGCGCCGGGACGGTTAATTCACCCCTCCACTTT.

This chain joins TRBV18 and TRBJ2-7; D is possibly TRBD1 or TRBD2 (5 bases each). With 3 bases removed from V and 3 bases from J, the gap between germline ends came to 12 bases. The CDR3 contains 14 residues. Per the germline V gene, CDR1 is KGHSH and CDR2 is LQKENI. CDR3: CASSPRDDGYEQYF. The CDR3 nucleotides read TGTGCCAGCTCACCCCGGGACGATGGCTACGAGCAGTACTTC. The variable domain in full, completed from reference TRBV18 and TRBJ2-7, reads NAGVMQNPRHLVRRRGQEARLRCSPMKGHSHVYWYRQLPEEGLKFMVYLQKENIIDESGMPKERFSAEFPKEGPSILRIQQVVRGDSAAYFCASSPRDDGYEQYFGPGTRLTVT.

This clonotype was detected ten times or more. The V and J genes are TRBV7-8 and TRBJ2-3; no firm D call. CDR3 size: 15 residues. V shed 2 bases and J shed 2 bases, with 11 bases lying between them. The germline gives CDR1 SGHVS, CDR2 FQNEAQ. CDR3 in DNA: TGTGCCAGCAGCTTAAAACGGGTTCTCACAGATACGCAGTATTTT. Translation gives CASSLKRVLTDTQYF.

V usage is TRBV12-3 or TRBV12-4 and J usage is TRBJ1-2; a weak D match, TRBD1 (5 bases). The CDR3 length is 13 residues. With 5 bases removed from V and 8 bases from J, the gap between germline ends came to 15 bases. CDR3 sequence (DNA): TGTGCCAGCAGTCTTGGCAGGGTGGAAGGCTACACCTTC. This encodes CASSLGRVEGYTF.

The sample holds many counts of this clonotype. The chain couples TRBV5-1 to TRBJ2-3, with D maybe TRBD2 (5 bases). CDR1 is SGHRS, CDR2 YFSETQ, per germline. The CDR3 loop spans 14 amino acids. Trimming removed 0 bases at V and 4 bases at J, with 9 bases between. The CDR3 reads CASSLVTGSDTQYF. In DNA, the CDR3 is TGCGCCAGCAGCTTGGTGACGGGATCAGATACGCAGTATTTT.

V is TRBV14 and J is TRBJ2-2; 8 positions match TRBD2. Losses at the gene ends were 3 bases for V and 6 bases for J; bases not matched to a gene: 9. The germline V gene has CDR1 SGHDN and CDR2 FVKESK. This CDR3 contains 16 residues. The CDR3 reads CASSHTQRGRAGELFF. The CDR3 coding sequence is TGTGCCAGCAGCCATACCCAGCGGGGGCGAGCCGGGGAGCTGTTTTTT.

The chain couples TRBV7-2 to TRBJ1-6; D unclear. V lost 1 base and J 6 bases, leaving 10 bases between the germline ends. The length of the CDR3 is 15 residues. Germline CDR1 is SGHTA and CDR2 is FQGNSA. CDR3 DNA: TGTGCCAGCAGCTTAGGACGCTCGTTTAATTCACCCCTCCACTTT. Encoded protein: CASSLGRSFNSPLHF.

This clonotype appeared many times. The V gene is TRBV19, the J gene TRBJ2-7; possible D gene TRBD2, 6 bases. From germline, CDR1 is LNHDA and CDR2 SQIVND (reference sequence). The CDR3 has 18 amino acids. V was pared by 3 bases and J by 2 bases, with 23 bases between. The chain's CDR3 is CASSMYPSAAGGTYEQYF. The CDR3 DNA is TGTGCCAGTAGTATGTACCCGTCAGCGGCTGGAGGGACCTACGAGCAGTACTTC.

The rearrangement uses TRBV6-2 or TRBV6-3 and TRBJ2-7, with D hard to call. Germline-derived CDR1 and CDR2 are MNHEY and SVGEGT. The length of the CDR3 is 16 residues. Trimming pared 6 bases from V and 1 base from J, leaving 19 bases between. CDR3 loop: CASRRESLRFSYEQYF. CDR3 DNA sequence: TGTGCCAGCAGGAGAGAGAGTCTGCGCTTTTCCTACGAGCAGTACTTC.

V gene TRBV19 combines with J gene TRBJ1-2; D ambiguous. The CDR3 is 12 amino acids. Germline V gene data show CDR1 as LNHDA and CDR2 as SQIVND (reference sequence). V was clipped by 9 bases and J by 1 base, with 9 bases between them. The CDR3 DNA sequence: TGTGCCAGCAGGACCGTTAACTATGGCTACACCTTC. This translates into CASRTVNYGYTF.

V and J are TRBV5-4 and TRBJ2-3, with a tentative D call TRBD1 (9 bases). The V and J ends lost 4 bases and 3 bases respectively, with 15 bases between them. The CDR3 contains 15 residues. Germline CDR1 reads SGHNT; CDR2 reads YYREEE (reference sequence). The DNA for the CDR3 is TGTGCCAGCAGCGCGGGGGGACAGGGAACAGATACGCAGTATTTT. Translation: CASSAGGQGTDTQYF.